This T cell receptor (beta chain) stems from a study of response to subunit inactivated influenza vaccine. One entry per CDR3 protein, called by TCRdb with MiXCR from the RT-PCR reads. This sample has 450,000 to 550,000 distinct CDR3 sequences; approximately 24% occur once, and the top ten carry approximately 2%. This clonotype has a handful of counts. No antigen is known for it. The CDR3 has 13 residues. Germline V gene sequence: CDR1 GTSNPN, CDR2 SVGIG (reference sequence). The V end lost 5 bases, the J end lost 7 bases, and 12 bases lay between the germline ends. General study points: After each seasonal influenza vaccination, few new T cells are recruited, the authors suggested.

The chain uses TRBV30 and TRBJ1-6; perhaps TRBD1 as D (5 bases). The material was CD4+ T cells sorted from PBMCs, obtained roughly 5 days after vaccination. This sequence originates from a middle-aged man who received an inactivated influenza vaccine. The CDR3 here is CAWGTPPNSPLHF. The CDR3, as DNA: TGTGCCTGGGGGACCCCCCCCAATTCACCCCTCCACTTT.